Described below is a single T cell receptor (beta chain) sequence and its context. The sample belongs to a study of cytomegalovirus exposure and HLA in healthy donors. Germline V gives CDR1 MNHEY, CDR2 SMNVEV (reference sequence). CDR3 size: 15 residues. The V and J ends lost 4 bases and 7 bases, in that order; junction bases with no gene match: 8. The PCR contained 60 Vbeta and 13 Jbeta primers. Clones were sequenced by immunoSEQ multiplex PCR, and TCRdb holds only the in-frame ones, with some missing. The sample lists 130,000 or so clones, 60% to 80% occurring once. The sample taken for sequencing was PBMCs. The gene calls are TRBV27 and TRBJ1-4, with 8 bases lining up with TRBD1. The sequence was obtained from a man aged 35-49 years in good health and CMV-seronegative. The CDR3 sequence: CASSSFRGRREKLFF. The CDR3 region has the DNA TGTGCCAGCAGTTCCTTCAGGGGGCGTCGTGAAAAACTGTTTTTT.